Detailed here is one T cell receptor (beta chain). Its antigen is currently unknown. V was pared by 4 bases and J by 8 bases, with 7 bases of the junction left unmatched. Germline assignment: CDR1 LNHDA and CDR2 SQIVND (reference sequence). The CDR3 runs 14 residues. These data come from a study of T cells in Graves' hyperthyroidism and ophthalmopathy. Overall study: Once the initial diagnosis was made, peripheral blood was obtained before any treatment. The study's findings and limits: Among clonotypes expanded in thyroid above 0.001, most were also found in blood.

Researchers amplified the TCR beta CDR3 regions from RNA transcripts. HTBI primers were the set used in a first-round RT-PCR of the TCR CDR3. TCRdb called the multiplex PCR reads again in MiXCR, with one record for every CDR3 protein. The table has approximately 380,000 distinct CDR3 sequences, over 12% seen once. For ophthalmopathy patients, the Clinical Activity Score was at least 3 and the NOSPECS grade at least 4; duration was under 3 months. Diagnoses used clinical symptoms, serum thyroxine and TRAb, thyroid ultrasound and orbital computed tomography. The receptor was isolated from a man aged 50 to 60 with Graves' ophthalmopathy. The genes are TRBV19 and TRBJ2-2; TRBD2 matches at 7 bases. Input material: blood. The CDR3 nucleotides are TGTGCCAGTAGTAGTATGGCGGGAGAGGGGGAGCTGTTTTTT. It translates to CASSSMAGEGELFF.